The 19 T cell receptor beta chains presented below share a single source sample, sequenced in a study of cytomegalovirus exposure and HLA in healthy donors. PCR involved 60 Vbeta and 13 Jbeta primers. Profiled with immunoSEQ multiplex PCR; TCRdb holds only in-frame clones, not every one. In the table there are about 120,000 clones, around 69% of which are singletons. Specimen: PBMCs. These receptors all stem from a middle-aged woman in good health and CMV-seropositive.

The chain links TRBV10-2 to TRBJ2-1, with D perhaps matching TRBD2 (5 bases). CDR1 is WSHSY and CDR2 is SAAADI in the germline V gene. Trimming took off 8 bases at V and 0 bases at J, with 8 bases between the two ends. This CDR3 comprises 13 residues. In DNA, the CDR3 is TGCGCCAGCCGTGGGAGCTCCTACAATGAGCAGTTCTTC. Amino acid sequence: CASRGSSYNEQFF.

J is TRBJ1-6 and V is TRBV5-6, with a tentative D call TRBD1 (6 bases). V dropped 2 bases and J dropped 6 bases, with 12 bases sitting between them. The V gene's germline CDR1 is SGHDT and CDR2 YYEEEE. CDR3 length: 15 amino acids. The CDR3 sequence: CASSLRDIPNSPLHF. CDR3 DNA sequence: TGTGCCAGCAGCTTAAGGGACATCCCTAATTCACCCCTCCACTTT.

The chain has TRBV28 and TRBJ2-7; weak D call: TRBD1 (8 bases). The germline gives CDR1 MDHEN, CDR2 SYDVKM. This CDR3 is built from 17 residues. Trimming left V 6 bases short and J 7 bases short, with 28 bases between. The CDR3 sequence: CASSLIPNRGGLGEQYF. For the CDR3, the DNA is TGTGCCAGCAGCTTAATTCCCAACAGGGGGGGCTTGGGTGAGCAGTACTTC.

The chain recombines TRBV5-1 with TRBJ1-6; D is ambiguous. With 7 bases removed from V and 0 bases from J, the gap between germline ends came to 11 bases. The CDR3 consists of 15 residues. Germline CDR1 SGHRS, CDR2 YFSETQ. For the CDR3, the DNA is TGCGCCAGCCGCGAGTCTAGCTCCTATAATTCACCCCTCCACTTT. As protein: CASRESSSYNSPLHF. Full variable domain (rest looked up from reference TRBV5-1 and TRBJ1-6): KAGVTQTPRYLIKTRGQQVTLSCSPISGHRSVSWYQQTPGQGLQFLFEYFSETQRNKGNFPGRFSGRQFSNSRSEMNVSTLELGDSALYLCASRESSSYNSPLHFGNGTRLTVT.

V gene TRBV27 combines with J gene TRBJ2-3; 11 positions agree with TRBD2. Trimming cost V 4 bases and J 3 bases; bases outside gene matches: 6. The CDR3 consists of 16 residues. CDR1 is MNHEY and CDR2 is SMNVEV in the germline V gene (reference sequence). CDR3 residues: CASSSKTSGKTDTQYF. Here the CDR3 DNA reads TGTGCCAGCAGTTCTAAGACTAGCGGGAAGACAGATACGCAGTATTTT.

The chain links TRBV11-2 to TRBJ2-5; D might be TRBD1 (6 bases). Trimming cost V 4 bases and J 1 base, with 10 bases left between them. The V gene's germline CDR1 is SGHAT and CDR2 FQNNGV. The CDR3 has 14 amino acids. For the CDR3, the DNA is TGTGCCAGCAGCTACCGGGACACCCAAGAGACCCAGTACTTC. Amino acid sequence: CASSYRDTQETQYF.

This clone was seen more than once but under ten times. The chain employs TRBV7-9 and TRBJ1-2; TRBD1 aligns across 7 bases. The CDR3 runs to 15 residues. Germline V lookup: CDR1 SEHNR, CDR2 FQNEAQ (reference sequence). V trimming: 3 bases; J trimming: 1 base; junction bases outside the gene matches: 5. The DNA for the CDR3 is TGTGCCAGCAGCTTCGGACAGGCCGTTAACTATGGCTACACCTTC. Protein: CASSFGQAVNYGYTF.

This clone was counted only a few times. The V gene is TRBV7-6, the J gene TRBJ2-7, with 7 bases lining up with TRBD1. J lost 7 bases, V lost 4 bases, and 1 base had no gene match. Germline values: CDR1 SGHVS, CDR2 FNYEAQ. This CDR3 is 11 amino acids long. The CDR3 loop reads CASSWGQEQYF. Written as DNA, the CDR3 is TGTGCCAGCAGCTGGGGACAGGAGCAGTACTTC.

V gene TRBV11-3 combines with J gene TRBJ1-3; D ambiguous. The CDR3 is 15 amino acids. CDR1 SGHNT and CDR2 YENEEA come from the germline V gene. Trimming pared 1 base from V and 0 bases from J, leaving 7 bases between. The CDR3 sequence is CASSLGGDSGNTIYF. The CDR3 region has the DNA TGTGCCAGCAGCTTAGGGGGAGACTCTGGAAACACCATATATTTT. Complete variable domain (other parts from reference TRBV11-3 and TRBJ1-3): EAGVVQSPRYKIIEKKQPVAFWCNPISGHNTLYWYLQNLGQGPELLIRYENEEAVDDSQLPKDRFSAERLKGVDSTLKIQPAELGDSAVYLCASSLGGDSGNTIYFGEGSWLTVV.

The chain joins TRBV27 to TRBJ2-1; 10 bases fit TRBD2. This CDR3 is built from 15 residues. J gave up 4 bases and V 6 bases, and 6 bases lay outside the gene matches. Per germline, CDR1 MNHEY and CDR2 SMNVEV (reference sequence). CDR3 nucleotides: TGTGCCAGCAGGCGAGCGGGGGGGCGGTACAATGAGCAGTTCTTC. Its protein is CASRRAGGRYNEQFF.

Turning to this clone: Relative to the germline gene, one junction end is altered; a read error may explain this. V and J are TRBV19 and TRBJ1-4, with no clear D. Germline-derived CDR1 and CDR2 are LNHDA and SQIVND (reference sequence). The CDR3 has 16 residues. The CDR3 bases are TGTGCCAGTAGTATTTCCGCATTTGCAACTAGTGAAAAACTGTTTTTT. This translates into CASSISAFATSEKLFF. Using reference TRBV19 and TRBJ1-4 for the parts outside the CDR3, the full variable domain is DGGITQSPKYLFRKEGQNVTLSCEQNLNHDAMYWYRQDPGQGLRLIYYSQIVNDFQKGDIAEGYSVSREKKESFPLTVTSAQKNPTAFYLCASSISAFATSEKLFFGSGTQLSVL.

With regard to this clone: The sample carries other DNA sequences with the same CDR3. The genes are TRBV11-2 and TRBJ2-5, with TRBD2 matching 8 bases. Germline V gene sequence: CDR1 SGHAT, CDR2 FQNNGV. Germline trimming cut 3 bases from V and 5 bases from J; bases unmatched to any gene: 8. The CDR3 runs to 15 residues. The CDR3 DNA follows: TGTGCCAGCAGCTTGGGCGCGGGAGGTTCGGAGACCCAGTACTTC. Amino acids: CASSLGAGGSETQYF. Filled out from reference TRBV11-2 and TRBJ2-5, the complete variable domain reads EAGVAQSPRYKIIEKRQSVAFWCNPISGHATLYWYQQILGQGPKLLIQFQNNGVVDDSQLPKDRFSAERLKGVDSTLKIQPAKLEDSAVYLCASSLGAGGSETQYFGPGTRLLVL.

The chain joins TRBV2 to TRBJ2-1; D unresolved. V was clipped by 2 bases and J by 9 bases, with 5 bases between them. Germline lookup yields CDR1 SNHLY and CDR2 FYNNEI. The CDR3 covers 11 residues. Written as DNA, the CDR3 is TGTGCCAGCAGTGAAAACAGTGAGCAGTTCTTC. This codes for CASSENSEQFF.

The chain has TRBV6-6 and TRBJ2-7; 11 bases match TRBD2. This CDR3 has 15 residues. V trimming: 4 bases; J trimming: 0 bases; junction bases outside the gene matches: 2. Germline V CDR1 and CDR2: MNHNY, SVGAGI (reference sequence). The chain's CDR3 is CASSFGTSGSYEQYF. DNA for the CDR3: TGTGCCAGCAGTTTCGGGACTAGCGGCTCCTACGAGCAGTACTTC.

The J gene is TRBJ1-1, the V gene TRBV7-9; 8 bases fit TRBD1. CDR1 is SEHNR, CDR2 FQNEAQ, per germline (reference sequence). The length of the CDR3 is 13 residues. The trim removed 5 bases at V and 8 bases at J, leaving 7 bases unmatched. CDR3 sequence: CASSPGQVFEAFF. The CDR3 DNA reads TGTGCCAGCAGCCCGGGACAGGTTTTCGAAGCTTTCTTT.

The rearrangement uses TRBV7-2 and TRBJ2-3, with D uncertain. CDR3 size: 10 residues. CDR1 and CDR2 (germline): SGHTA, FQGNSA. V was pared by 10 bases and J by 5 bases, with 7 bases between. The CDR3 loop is CAINIDTQYF. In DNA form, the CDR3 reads TGTGCCATCAACATAGATACGCAGTATTTT.

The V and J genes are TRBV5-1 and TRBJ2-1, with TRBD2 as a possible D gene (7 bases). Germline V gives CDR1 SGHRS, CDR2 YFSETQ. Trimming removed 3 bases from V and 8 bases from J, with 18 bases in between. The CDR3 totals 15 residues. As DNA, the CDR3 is TGCGCCAGCAGCTGGGGGGCTAGCGGCTCCCATGAGCAGTTCTTC. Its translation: CASSWGASGSHEQFF.

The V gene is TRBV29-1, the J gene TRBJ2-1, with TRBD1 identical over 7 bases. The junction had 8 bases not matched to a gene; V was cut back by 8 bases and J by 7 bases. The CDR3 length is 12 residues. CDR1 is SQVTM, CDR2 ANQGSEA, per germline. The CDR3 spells CSSSIQGNEQFF. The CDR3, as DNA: TGCAGCTCCTCCATACAGGGGAATGAGCAGTTCTTC.

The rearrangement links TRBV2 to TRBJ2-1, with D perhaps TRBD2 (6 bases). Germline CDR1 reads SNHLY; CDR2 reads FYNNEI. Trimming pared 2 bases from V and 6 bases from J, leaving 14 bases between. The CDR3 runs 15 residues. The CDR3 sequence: CASSERETSGNEQFF. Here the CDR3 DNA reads TGTGCCAGCAGTGAAAGGGAGACTAGTGGCAATGAGCAGTTCTTC.